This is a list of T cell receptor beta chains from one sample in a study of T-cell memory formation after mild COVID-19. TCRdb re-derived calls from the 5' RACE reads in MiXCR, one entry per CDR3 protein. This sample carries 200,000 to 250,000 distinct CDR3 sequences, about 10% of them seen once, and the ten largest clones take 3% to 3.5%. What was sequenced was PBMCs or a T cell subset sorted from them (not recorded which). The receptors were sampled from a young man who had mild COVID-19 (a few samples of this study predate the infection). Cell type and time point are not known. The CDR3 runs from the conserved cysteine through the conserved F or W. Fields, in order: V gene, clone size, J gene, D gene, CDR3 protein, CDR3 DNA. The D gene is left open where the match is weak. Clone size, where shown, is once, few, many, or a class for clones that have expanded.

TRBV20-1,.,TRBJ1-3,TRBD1,CSAHTGAGNTIYF,TGCAGTGCCCACACAGGGGCTGGAAACACCATATATTTT
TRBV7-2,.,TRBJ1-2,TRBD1,CASSSLPGQGLGYTF,TGTGCCAGCAGTTCACTCCCGGGACAGGGACTTGGCTACACCTTC
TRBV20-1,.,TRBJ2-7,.,CSAGIVNEQYF,TGCAGTGCTGGGATAGTGAACGAGCAGTACTTC
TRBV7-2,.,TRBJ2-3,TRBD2,CASSVLAGGDNTQYF,TGTGCCAGCAGCGTACTAGCGGGGGGGGATAATACGCAGTATTTT
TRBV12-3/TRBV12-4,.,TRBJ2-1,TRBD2,CASRMGLAEGEQFF,TGTGCCAGCAGGATGGGACTAGCTGAGGGCGAGCAGTTCTTC
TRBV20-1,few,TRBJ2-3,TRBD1,CSEGGRGTDTQYF,TGCAGCGAAGGGGGCAGGGGCACAGATACGCAGTATTTT
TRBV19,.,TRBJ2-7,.,CASSIGGYEQYF,TGTGCCAGTAGTATAGGGGGCTACGAGCAGTACTTC
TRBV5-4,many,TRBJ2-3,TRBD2,CASSSSGVDTQYF,TGTGCCAGCAGCTCCAGCGGGGTAGATACGCAGTATTTT
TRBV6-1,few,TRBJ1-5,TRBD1,CASRNQGAANQPQHF,TGTGCCAGCAGAAATCAGGGGGCAGCCAATCAGCCCCAGCATTTT
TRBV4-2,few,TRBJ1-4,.,CASSQPPFNEKLFF,TGTGCCAGCAGCCAACCCCCATTTAATGAAAAACTGTTTTTT
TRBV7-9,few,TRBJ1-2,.,CASSLWANYGYTF,TGTGCCAGCAGCTTATGGGCTAACTATGGCTACACCTTC
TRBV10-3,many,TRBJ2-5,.,CAISESGVETQYF,TGTGCCATCAGTGAGTCAGGGGTTGAGACCCAGTACTTC
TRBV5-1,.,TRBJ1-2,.,CASSLGSGRIYGYTF,TGCGCCAGCAGCTTAGGATCCGGGAGGATATATGGCTACACCTTC
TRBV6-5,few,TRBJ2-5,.,CASSFSFGETQYF,TGTGCCAGCAGCTTCTCCTTTGGGGAGACCCAGTACTTC
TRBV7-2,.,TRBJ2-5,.,CASRNSVSEAETQYF,TGTGCCAGCAGAAATTCCGTCTCTGAAGCAGAGACCCAGTACTTC
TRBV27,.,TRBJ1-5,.,CASGRDKGNQPQHF,TGTGCCAGCGGGAGGGACAAGGGGAATCAGCCCCAGCATTTT
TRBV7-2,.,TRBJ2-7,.,CASSFGRYEQYF,TGTGCCAGCAGCTTCGGTCGCTACGAGCAGTACTTC